This TCR beta chain derives from a study of cytomegalovirus exposure and HLA in healthy donors. This clone was seen only a few times. Its matching antigen is unknown. V trimming: 2 bases; J trimming: 7 bases; junction bases outside the gene matches: 12. CDR1 SGDLS and CDR2 YYNGEE come from the germline V gene. The CDR3 is 15 amino acids. 13 Jbeta primers and 60 Vbeta primers were used for the PCR. The method was immunoSEQ multiplex PCR; TCRdb's version includes in-frame clones alone and lacks a portion of them. This repertoire shows about 120,000 clones, around 70% found once; its top ten account for approximately 7.8%. Points from the study as a whole: As was reported, the classifier diagnosed cytomegalovirus status with high specificity and sensitivity. A later analysis showed that HLA-associated TCR beta chains had undergone more clonal expansion than equally common others.

V is TRBV9 and J is TRBJ2-7; 7 bases map to TRBD2. Sequences were obtained from PBMCs. The clonotype comes from a male donor in good health and CMV-seronegative. The CDR3, as DNA: TGTGCCAGCAGCGTGTTTGACAGTCCCGGGAGGGAGCAGTACTTC. Residues: CASSVFDSPGREQYF.